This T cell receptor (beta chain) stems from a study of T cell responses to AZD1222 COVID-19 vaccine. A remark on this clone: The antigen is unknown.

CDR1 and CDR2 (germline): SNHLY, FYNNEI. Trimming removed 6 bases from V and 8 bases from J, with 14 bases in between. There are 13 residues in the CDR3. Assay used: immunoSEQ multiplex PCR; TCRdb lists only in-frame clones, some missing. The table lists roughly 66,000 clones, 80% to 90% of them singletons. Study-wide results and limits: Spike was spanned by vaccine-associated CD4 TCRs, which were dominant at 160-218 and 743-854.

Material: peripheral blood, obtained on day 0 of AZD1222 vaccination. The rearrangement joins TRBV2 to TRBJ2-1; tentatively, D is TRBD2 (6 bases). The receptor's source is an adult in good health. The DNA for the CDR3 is TGTGCCAGCAGCGCGAGACTAGGGGATGAGCAGTTCTTC. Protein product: CASSARLGDEQFF.